This T cell receptor beta chain was found in a study of blood T cells in healthy people across ages. This clonotype was seen a handful of times. Its antigen is unidentified. Germline V lookup: CDR1 SGHRS, CDR2 YFSETQ. With 5 bases clipped from V and 1 base from J, the junction kept 6 bases outside the gene matches. The CDR3 runs 15 residues. Findings and caveats of the study: Getting older went along with TCR beta diversity per million T cells dropping roughly linearly. Naive T cell percentage and TCR beta diversity correlated strongly.

PCR was performed a second time for about 6 to 12 cycles using a sample-barcoded 5' primer and a J-beta primer mix. TCRdb processed the 5' RACE reads anew with MiXCR; each CDR3 protein has one entry. The sample carries around 800,000 distinct CDR3 sequences, 53% recorded once. The chain is built from TRBV5-1 and TRBJ2-7, with 10 bases lining up with TRBD1. The sequence was obtained from an elderly man in good health. Material: blood. CDR3 residues: CASRVRGQGSYEQYF. The CDR3 DNA is TGCGCCAGCAGGGTGCGGGGACAGGGGTCCTACGAGCAGTACTTC.